This T cell receptor (beta chain) was sequenced in a study of cytomegalovirus exposure and HLA in healthy donors. This CDR3 spans 15 amino acids. Trimming removed 2 bases at V and 0 bases at J, with 10 bases between. Germline lookup yields CDR1 MDHEN and CDR2 SYDVKM. PCR employed 60 Vbeta and 13 Jbeta primers. Sequencing used immunoSEQ multiplex PCR; TCRdb keeps in-frame clones, though not all of them. In the table there are fewer than 200,000 clones, roughly 80% of which are singletons. The TCR sequence derives from a woman aged 18-29 years in good health and CMV-seronegative. The sequenced sample consisted of PBMCs. This chain uses TRBV28 with TRBJ1-1; tentatively, D is TRBD1 (5 bases). CDR3 residues: CASSLGYRLNTEAFF. DNA for the CDR3: TGTGCCAGCAGTTTAGGGTACAGGCTGAACACTGAAGCTTTCTTT.